This T cell receptor (beta chain) derives from a study of T-cell memory formation after mild COVID-19. Trimming removed 5 bases at V and 2 bases at J, with 15 bases between. CDR3 size: 15 residues. The V gene's germline CDR1 is MNHEY and CDR2 SMNVEV (reference sequence). As concerns this clonotype: The antigen remains unidentified.

5'RACE primed at constant segments yielded TCR alpha and TCR beta cDNA libraries bearing sample barcodes and UMIs. TCRdb reanalysed the 5' RACE reads using MiXCR and keeps one entry per CDR3 protein. Of fewer than 250,000 distinct CDR3 sequences listed, 10% to 13% are singletons. Whole-study findings and limits: Pre-infection memory showed some responding clones, and this suggested that cross-reactive memory joined. Largely, contracting CD4+ clones fell within CM and EM, and contracting CD8+ clones within EMRA.

Sequenced: PBMCs or a T cell subset sorted from them (not recorded which). This receptor was taken from a man younger than 30 who had mild COVID-19 (a few samples of this study predate the infection). Cell type and time point are not known. The rearrangement links TRBV27 to TRBJ1-2; a possible D gene is TRBD1 (6 bases). CDR3 nucleotides: TGTGCCAGCAGTGGGGGCGGTGGACAGAACTATGGCTACACCTTC. Encoded protein: CASSGGGGQNYGYTF.